The clone carrying this TCR beta chain was counted ten times or more. Its antigen is not known. The V end lost 0 bases, the J end lost 12 bases, and 18 bases lay between the germline ends. Germline V lookup: CDR1 DFQATT, CDR2 SNEGSKA (reference sequence). There are 13 residues in the CDR3. The data stem from a study of T-cell reconstitution after alpha-beta-depleted transplantation in children. Broader study findings: There were reportedly several hundred expanded graft clones from which alpha-beta T cells came about two months after transplant. Recipient T cells and thymic progenitors that survived were the source of the high TCRbeta diversity seen at day 60 in some patients. By one year post-transplant, T-cell counts and diversity largely arose from T cells that were newly produced.

Preparation of the TCRbeta library involved a method that used unique molecular identifiers. From the PCR reads, TCRdb called clonotypes with MiXCR, one entry per CDR3 protein. The sample has a few hundred thousand distinct CDR3 sequences, around 10% seen once. Sequenced material: peripheral blood, taken 180 days after TCRalphabeta/CD19-depleted stem cell transplant. The clonotype originates from a male patient aged 2 to 9 who had a stem cell transplant for chronic granulomatous disease, so the T cells may come from the graft donor. V and J are TRBV20-1 and TRBJ2-7, with TRBD2 as a possible D gene (6 bases). The CDR3 protein is CSAREGGGAEGYF. CDR3 DNA sequence: TGCAGTGCTAGAGAGGGGGGAGGCGCGGAGGGGTACTTC.